The sequence of this TCR beta chain was determined in a study of T cell responses to AZD1222 COVID-19 vaccine. Clones were read by immunoSEQ multiplex PCR, and TCRdb kept only the in-frame ones, dropping some. The data contain around 100,000 clones, approximately 89% of them seen just once; the ten biggest clones take up about 6%. Study observations and caveats: Clonal diversity was possibly underestimated, and white British individuals and females predominated among donors. It was only six AZD1222 recipients who were seropositive at baseline. Sampled repertoires all dated from after the peak T cell response.

As regards this clone: Its target is unknown.

This CDR3 has 14 residues. From germline, CDR1 is MNHEY and CDR2 SVGAGI. Trimming took 2 bases from V and 4 from J; bases not matched to a gene: 3. The sequencing used peripheral blood, collected 28 days after the second AZD1222 dose. The source is an adult who received the AZD1222 COVID-19 vaccine. V gene TRBV6-5 combines with J gene TRBJ1-1; 8 bases fit TRBD1. The CDR3 spells CASSYGQGVTEAFF. The CDR3, as DNA: TGTGCCAGCAGTTACGGACAGGGAGTCACTGAAGCTTTCTTT.